This entry features one T cell receptor (beta chain) sequence. Only in-frame clones appear in the TCRdb table, and some are missing; sequencing was by immunoSEQ multiplex PCR. This table has more than 25,000 clones, less than 97% appearing once. The data are from a study of B cell selection in AIRE deficiency. CD4+CD127+ cells were sorted as the conventional CD4 T cells. Sequenced input: CD4+CD127+ conventional T cells sorted from PBMCs. The source of this sequence is a human donor in good health.

CDR3 in amino acids: CASSIDLTGATGELFF. The CDR3 DNA reads TGTGCCAGTAGTATAGATCTGACAGGGGCAACCGGGGAGCTGTTTTTT. V usage is TRBV19 and J usage is TRBJ2-2, with 8 bases lining up with TRBD1. The V segment lost 0 bases and the J segment 5 bases; nucleotides outside the gene matches: 5. This CDR3 spans 16 amino acids. From germline, CDR1 is LNHDA and CDR2 SQIVND (reference sequence).